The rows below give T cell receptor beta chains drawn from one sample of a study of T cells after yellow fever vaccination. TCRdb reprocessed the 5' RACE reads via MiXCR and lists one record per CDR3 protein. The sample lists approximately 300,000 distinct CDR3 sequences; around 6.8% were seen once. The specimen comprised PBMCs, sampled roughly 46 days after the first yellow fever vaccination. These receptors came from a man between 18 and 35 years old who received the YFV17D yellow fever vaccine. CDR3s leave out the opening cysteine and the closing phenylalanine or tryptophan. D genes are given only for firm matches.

ASSILAGVVWETQY	TRBD2	TRBV6-1	TRBJ2-5	14
ASSQVTGSNQPQH	NA	TRBV4-3	TRBJ1-5	13
ASSLRQGNEQF	TRBD1	TRBV12-3/TRBV12-4	TRBJ2-1	11
ASSPGPSSLDTQY	NA	TRBV7-3	TRBJ2-3	13
SANAGVRGTSGANVLT	TRBD2	TRBV20-1	TRBJ2-6	16
ASSYSGQLYNSPLH	TRBD1	TRBV6-5	TRBJ1-6	14
ASSLVAPGTGFYEQY	TRBD1	TRBV7-2	TRBJ2-7	15
ASGEGRFYGYT	NA	TRBV19	TRBJ1-2	11
ASSTGVYSNQPQH	NA	TRBV6-2/TRBV6-3	TRBJ1-5	13
ASSARDTSYELY	NA	TRBV7-2	TRBJ2-7	12
ASSSMQRSYEQY	NA	TRBV7-2	TRBJ2-7	12
AISSQDRGSGEQY	TRBD1	TRBV10-3	TRBJ2-7	13
SAPDRMGAGELF	TRBD1	TRBV20-1	TRBJ2-2	12
ASSLGTGTFYNEQF	NA	TRBV7-3	TRBJ2-1	14
ASSLLTGSYEQY	NA	TRBV5-1	TRBJ2-7	12
ASSLRQALMNSPLH	NA	TRBV7-2	TRBJ1-6	14
ASSAPADLRRNGYT	NA	TRBV7-8	TRBJ1-2	14
ASSWDRVATGELF	TRBD1	TRBV5-4	TRBJ2-2	13
ASSQRRVPNTEAF	NA	TRBV6-5	TRBJ1-1	13
AISSGTGGNYGYT	TRBD1	TRBV10-3	TRBJ1-2	13
ASSMSGYADTQY	NA	TRBV7-2	TRBJ2-3	12
ASSSLAGAHNEQF	TRBD2	TRBV5-5	TRBJ2-1	13
ASSPYGDYTGELF	NA	TRBV7-9	TRBJ2-2	13
ASSASSGYGYT	NA	TRBV6-4	TRBJ1-2	11
ASSLTGQGLAGGETQY	TRBD2	TRBV23-1	TRBJ2-5	16
SVEYGGSFTDTQY	TRBD2	TRBV20-1	TRBJ2-3	13
ASSNSASYEQY	NA	TRBV5-4	TRBJ2-7	11
ASSKRQTTDTQY	NA	TRBV2	TRBJ2-3	12
ASSLGLEQY	NA	TRBV11-1	TRBJ2-7	9
SATGGGDEKLF	NA	TRBV20-1	TRBJ1-4	11
ASSFGRRGEPQH	NA	TRBV5-6	TRBJ1-5	12
ASSLEGGGPTDTQY	TRBD2	TRBV7-9	TRBJ2-3	14
ASAAGSILGDTEAF	NA	TRBV7-9	TRBJ1-1	14
SAFSSGVSSYNSPLH	NA	TRBV20-1	TRBJ1-6	15
ASSPFASGVTDTQY	TRBD2	TRBV9	TRBJ2-3	14
ASSVVGGITGELF	TRBD2	TRBV9	TRBJ2-2	13
ATLTATGELF	NA	TRBV15	TRBJ2-2	10
ASSDYHIRNYGYT	NA	TRBV7-2	TRBJ1-2	13
ASKAGGLTDTQY	TRBD2	TRBV5-1	TRBJ2-3	12
ASSERQGRLTEAF	TRBD1	TRBV10-2	TRBJ1-1	13
ASSPLTDSYEQY	NA	TRBV7-9	TRBJ2-7	12
AISGALAGFSSYNEQF	TRBD2	TRBV10-3	TRBJ2-1	16
ASSLDLKPPPYNEQF	NA	TRBV11-2	TRBJ2-1	15
ASSVDGRVRGKSPLH	NA	TRBV9	TRBJ1-6	15
AISAPPGAGMNTEAF	NA	TRBV10-3	TRBJ1-1	15
ASSQDSGVSQPQH	NA	TRBV4-3	TRBJ1-5	13
ASSQRLAYEQY	TRBD2	TRBV5-1	TRBJ2-7	11
SAMGPGQVSDTQY	NA	TRBV20-1	TRBJ2-3	13
ASSLDGGTEETQY	NA	TRBV5-1	TRBJ2-5	13
SASPGLAGGSTDTQY	TRBD2	TRBV20-1	TRBJ2-3	15
ASSHFTRTSGVSGANVLT	TRBD2	TRBV5-1	TRBJ2-6	18
ASSSGRVNEQF	NA	TRBV7-2	TRBJ2-1	11
ASSVGLAGGLETQY	TRBD2	TRBV9	TRBJ2-5	14
ASSRDMGNSPLH	NA	TRBV5-1	TRBJ1-6	12
ASAREGEKLF	NA	TRBV2	TRBJ1-4	10
ASTGDRDTQY	TRBD1	TRBV2	TRBJ2-3	10